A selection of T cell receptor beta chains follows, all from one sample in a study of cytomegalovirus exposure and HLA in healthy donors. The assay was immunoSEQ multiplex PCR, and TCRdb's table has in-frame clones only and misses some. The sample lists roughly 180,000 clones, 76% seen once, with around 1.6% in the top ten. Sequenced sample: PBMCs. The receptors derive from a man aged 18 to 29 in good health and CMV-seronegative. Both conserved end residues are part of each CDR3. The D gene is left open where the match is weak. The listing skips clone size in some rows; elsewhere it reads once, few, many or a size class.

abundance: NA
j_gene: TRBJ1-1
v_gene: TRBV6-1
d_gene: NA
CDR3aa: CASSGLGGKIVDTEAFF
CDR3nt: TGTGCCAGCAGTGGGCTTGGGGGGAAGATTGTAGACACTGAAGCTTTCTTT

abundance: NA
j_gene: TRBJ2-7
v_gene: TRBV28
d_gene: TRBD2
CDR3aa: CASSLWTSGRTDEQYF
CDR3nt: TGTGCCAGCAGTTTATGGACTAGCGGGAGGACCGACGAGCAGTACTTC

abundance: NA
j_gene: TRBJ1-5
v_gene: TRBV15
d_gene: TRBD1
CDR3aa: CATSLDRAAPQHF
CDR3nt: TGTGCCACCAGCCTGGACAGGGCTGCTCCCCAGCATTTT

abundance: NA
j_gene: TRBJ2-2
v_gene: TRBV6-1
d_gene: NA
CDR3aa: CASSGLGDTGELFF
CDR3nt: TGTGCCAGCAGTGGCCTCGGGGACACCGGGGAGCTGTTTTTT

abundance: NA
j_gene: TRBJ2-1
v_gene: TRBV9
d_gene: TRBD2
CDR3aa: CASSFSGRLNEQFF
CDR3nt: TGTGCCAGCAGCTTTAGCGGGAGGTTGAATGAGCAGTTCTTC

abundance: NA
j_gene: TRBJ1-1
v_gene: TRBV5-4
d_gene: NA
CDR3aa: CASSLGQREAFF
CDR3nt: TGTGCCAGCAGCTTGGGACAGCGTGAGGCTTTCTTT

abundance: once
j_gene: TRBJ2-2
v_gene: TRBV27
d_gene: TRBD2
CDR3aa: CASSFYGLAGADTGELFF
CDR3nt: TGTGCCAGCAGTTTTTACGGACTAGCGGGAGCGGACACCGGGGAGCTGTTTTTT

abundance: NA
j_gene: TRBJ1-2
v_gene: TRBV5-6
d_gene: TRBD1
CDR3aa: CASSKDRVNYGYTF
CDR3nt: TGTGCCAGCAGCAAGGACAGGGTTAACTATGGCTACACCTTC

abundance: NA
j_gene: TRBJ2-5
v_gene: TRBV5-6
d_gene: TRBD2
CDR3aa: CASRLAGGEETQYF
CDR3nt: TGTGCCAGCAGGCTAGCGGGGGGAGAAGAGACCCAGTACTTC

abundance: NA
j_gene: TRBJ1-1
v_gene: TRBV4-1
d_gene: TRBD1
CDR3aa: CASSNPGQGNTEAFF
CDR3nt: TGCGCCAGCAGCAATCCGGGACAGGGGAACACTGAAGCTTTCTTT

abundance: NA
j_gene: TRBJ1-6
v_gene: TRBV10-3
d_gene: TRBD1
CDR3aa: CAITGGTGGSYNSPLHF
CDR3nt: TGTGCCATCACTGGGGGGACAGGGGGATCCTATAATTCACCCCTCCACTTT

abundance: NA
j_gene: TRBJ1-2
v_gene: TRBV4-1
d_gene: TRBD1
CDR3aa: CASSRERTGGSGGYTF
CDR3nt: TGCGCCAGCAGCCGCGAGCGGACAGGGGGCTCGGGTGGCTACACCTTC

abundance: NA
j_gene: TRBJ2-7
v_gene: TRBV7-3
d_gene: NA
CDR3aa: CASSTIHYEQYF
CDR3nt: TGTGCCAGCAGCACTATCCACTACGAGCAGTACTTC

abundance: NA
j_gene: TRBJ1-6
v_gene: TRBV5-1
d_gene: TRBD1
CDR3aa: CASSSFVGGPSYNSPLHF
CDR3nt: TGCGCCAGCAGCTCGTTCGTAGGGGGCCCCTCCTATAATTCACCCCTCCACTTT

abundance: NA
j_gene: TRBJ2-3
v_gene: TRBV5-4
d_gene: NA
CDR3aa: CASSPGLAKTDTQYF
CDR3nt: TGTGCCAGCAGCCCCGGCCTAGCAAAGACAGATACGCAGTATTTT

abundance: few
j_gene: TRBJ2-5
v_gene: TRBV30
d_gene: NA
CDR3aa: CAWSTGKAFRETQYF
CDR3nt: TGTGCCTGGAGTACAGGGAAGGCCTTTCGAGAGACCCAGTACTTC

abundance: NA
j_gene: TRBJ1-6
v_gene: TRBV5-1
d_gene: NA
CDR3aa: CASSLEQPSPLHF
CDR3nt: TGCGCCAGCAGCTTGGAACAGCCTTCACCCCTCCACTTT

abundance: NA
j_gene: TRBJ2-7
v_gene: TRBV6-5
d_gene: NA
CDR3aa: CASSQDRIYEQYF
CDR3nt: TGTGCCAGCAGCCAGGACAGAATCTACGAGCAGTACTTC

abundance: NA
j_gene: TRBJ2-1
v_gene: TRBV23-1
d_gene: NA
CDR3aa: CANPRVENEQFF
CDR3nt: TGCGCCAACCCCAGGGTAGAGAATGAGCAGTTCTTC

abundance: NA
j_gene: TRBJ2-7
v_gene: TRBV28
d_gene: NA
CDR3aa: CASSSFGEQYF
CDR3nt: TGTGCCAGCAGCTCGTTCGGGGAGCAGTACTTC

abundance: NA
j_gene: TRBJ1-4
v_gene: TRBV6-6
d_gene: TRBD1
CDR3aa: CASRPDRGGREKLFF
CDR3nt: TGTGCCAGCAGACCGGACAGGGGCGGAAGGGAAAAACTGTTTTTT

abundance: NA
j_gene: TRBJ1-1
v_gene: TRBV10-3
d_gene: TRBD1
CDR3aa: CAISGGQANTEAFF
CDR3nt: TGTGCCATCAGTGGGGGACAGGCGAACACTGAAGCTTTCTTT

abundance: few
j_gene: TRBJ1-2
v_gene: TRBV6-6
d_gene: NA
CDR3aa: CASSPRRDSTYYGYTF
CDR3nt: TGTGCCAGCAGTCCCAGGAGGGACTCGACGTATTATGGCTACACCTTC

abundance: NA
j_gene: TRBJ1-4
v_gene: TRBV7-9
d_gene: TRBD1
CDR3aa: CASSSQTGRGEKLFF
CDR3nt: TGTGCCAGCAGCTCCCAGACAGGGAGAGGTGAAAAACTGTTTTTT

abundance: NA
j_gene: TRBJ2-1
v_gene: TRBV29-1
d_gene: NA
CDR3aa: CSVEAPGTSDYNEQFF
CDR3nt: TGCAGCGTTGAAGCCCCGGGGACATCGGACTACAATGAGCAGTTCTTC

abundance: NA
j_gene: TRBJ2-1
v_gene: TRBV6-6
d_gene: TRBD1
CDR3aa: CASRTPGQVSYNEQFF
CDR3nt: TGTGCCAGCAGAACCCCGGGACAGGTATCCTACAATGAGCAGTTCTTC

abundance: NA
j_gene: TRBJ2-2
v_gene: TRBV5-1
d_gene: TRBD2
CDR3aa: CASGTSGRQVHGELFF
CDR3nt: TGCGCCAGCGGGACTAGCGGGAGGCAGGTCCACGGGGAGCTGTTTTTT

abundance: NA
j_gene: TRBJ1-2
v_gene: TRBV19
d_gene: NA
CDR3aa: CASLKEGTGRNYGYTF
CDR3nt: TGTGCCAGCCTAAAAGAAGGAACAGGGCGAAACTATGGCTACACCTTC

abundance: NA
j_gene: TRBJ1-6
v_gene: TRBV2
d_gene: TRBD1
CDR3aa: CASSGSRDRGHNSPLHF
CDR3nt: TGTGCCAGCAGTGGGAGCCGGGACAGGGGGCATAATTCACCCCTCCACTTT

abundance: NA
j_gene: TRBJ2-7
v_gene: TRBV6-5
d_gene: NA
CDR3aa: CASSRGLDYEQYF
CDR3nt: TGTGCCAGCAGCCGAGGACTCGACTACGAGCAGTACTTC

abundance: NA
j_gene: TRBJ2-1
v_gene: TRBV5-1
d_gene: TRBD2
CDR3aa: CASSLTSAYNEQFF
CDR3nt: TGCGCCAGCAGCTTAACTAGCGCTTACAATGAGCAGTTCTTC

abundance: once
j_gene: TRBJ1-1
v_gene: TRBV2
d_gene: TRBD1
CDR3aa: CASRGGQGRTEAFF
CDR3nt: TGTGCCAGCAGGGGCGGACAGGGGCGAACTGAAGCTTTCTTT

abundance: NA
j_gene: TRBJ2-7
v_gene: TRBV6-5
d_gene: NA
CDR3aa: CASSYSGAYEQYF
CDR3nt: TGTGCCAGCAGTTACTCCGGAGCCTACGAGCAGTACTTC

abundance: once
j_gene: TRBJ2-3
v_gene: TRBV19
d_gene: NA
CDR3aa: CASSVPSAGPAGTQYF
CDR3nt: TGTGCCAGTAGTGTACCTTCGGCGGGGCCCGCGGGTACGCAGTATTTT

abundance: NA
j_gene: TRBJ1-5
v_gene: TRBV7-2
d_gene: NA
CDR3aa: CASSSQNQPQHF
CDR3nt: TGTGCCAGCAGCTCCCAGAATCAGCCCCAGCATTTT

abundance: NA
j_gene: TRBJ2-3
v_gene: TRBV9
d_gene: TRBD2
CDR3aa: CASSVASGRADTQYF
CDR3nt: TGTGCCAGCAGCGTAGCTAGCGGGAGAGCGGATACGCAGTATTTT

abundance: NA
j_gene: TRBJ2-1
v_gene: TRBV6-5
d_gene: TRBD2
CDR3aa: CASSTTLSGKEQFF
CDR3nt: TGTGCCAGCAGCACAACTCTTAGCGGGAAGGAGCAGTTCTTC

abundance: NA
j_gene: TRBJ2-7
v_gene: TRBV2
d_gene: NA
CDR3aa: CASTGRGRPYEQYF
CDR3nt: TGTGCCAGCACCGGCAGGGGCAGACCCTACGAGCAGTACTTC

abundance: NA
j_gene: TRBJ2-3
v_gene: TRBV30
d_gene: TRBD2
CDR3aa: CAWSVQAGYTDTQYF
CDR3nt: TGTGCCTGGAGTGTACAAGCGGGATACACAGATACGCAGTATTTT

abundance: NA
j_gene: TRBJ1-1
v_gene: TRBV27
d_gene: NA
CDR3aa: CASSLFRGQNTEAFF
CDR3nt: TGTGCCAGCAGTTTATTTCGGGGACAGAACACTGAAGCTTTCTTT

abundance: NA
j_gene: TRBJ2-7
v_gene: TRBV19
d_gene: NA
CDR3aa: CASSNLEVTYEQYF
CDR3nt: TGTGCCAGTAGTAATCTGGAGGTGACCTACGAGCAGTACTTC

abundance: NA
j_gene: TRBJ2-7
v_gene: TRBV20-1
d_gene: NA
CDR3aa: CSGRGAYEQYF
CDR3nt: TGCAGTGGCCGGGGGGCTTACGAGCAGTACTTC

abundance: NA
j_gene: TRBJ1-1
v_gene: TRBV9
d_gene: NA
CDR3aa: CASSVSPGSSTEAFF
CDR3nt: TGTGCCAGCAGCGTAAGCCCCGGTTCGAGCACTGAAGCTTTCTTT

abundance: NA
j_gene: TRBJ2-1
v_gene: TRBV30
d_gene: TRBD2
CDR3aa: CAWEPGLAGNNEQFF
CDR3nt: TGTGCCTGGGAGCCGGGACTAGCGGGAAACAATGAGCAGTTCTTC

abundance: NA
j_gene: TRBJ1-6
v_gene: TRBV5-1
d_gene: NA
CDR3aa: CASSWERGGSPLHF
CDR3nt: TGCGCCAGCAGCTGGGAGAGGGGGGGTTCACCCCTCCACTTT

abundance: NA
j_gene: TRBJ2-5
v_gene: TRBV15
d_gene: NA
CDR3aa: CATSSSGRETQYF
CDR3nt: TGTGCCACCAGCAGTTCCGGGAGAGAGACCCAGTACTTC

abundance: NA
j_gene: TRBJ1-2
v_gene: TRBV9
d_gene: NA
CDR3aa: CASNQNQNGYTF
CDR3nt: TGTGCCAGCAATCAGAATCAGAATGGCTACACCTTC

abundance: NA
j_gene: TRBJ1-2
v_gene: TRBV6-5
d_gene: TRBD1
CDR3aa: CASSSGQGASYTF
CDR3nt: TGTGCCAGCAGTTCCGGACAGGGGGCGAGCTACACCTTC

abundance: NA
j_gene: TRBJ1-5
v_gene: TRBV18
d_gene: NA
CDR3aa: CASSPAGSNQPQHF
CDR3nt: TGTGCCAGCTCACCAGCAGGGAGCAATCAGCCCCAGCATTTT

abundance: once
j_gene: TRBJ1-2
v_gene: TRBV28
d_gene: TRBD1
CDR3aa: CASSLPGGYGYTF
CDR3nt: TGTGCCAGCAGTTTACCAGGGGGCTATGGCTACACCTTC

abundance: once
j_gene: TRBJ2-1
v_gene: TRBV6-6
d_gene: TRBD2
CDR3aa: CASSFQLAGPYNEQFF
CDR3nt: TGTGCCAGCAGTTTCCAACTAGCGGGGCCCTACAATGAGCAGTTCTTC